The 25 T cell receptor beta chains given below trace back to one sample, sequenced in a study of lymphopenia after photon versus proton radiotherapy. The data were produced by immunoSEQ multiplex PCR, yet TCRdb's version contains in-frame clones alone and is incomplete. The sample includes 30,000 to 35,000 clones, 89% of them seen just once. The sequenced sample was peripheral blood, obtained from a patient treated with proton-based radiotherapy. These receptors were obtained from a woman between 65 and 79 years old with pancreatic cancer. Some clones in this sample may be carry-over from other donors' samples.

Written as DNA, the CDR3 is TGTGCCAGCACCGGAGTCGGGGGGCTTATTCACGAGCAGTACTTC. It codes for CASTGVGGLIHEQYF. This sequence joins TRBV28 and TRBJ2-7; tentatively, D is TRBD2 (7 bases). The CDR3 totals 15 residues. Germline CDR1 MDHEN, CDR2 SYDVKM. The V gene lost 7 bases and the J gene lost 5 bases, with 21 bases spanning the gap. Variable domain in full (rest from reference TRBV28 and TRBJ2-7): DVKVTQSSRYLVKRTGEKVFLECVQDMDHENMFWYRQDPGLGLRLIYFSYDVKMKEKGDIPEGYSVSREKKERFSLILESASTNQTSMYLCASTGVGGLIHEQYFGPGTRLTVT.

The genes are TRBV11-2 and TRBJ2-1; 8 bases line up with TRBD2. The germline V gene has CDR1 SGHAT and CDR2 FQNNGV. CDR3 length equals 15 residues. Unmatched junction bases numbered 6, after V lost 0 bases and J lost 8 bases. The CDR3 spells CASSLEKREFDEQFF. The CDR3 nucleotides read TGTGCCAGCAGCTTAGAGAAGCGGGAGTTCGATGAGCAGTTCTTC.

The V call is TRBV6-1, the J call TRBJ1-4; D remains ambiguous. The germline V and J ends were trimmed by 1 base and 5 bases, with 17 bases remaining between them. The germline gives CDR1 MNHNS, CDR2 SASEGT. This CDR3 has 17 residues. CDR3 sequence reads: CASSEGVPRSGNEKLFF. The DNA of the CDR3 is TGTGCCAGCAGTGAAGGAGTCCCTCGGTCCGGGAATGAAAAACTGTTTTTT.

The chain links TRBV6-6 to TRBJ2-7, with D maybe TRBD1 (5 bases). The CDR3 runs to 12 residues. V was cut by 7 bases and J by 3 bases, with 10 bases left in between. The germline gives CDR1 MNHNY, CDR2 SVGAGI (reference sequence). The CDR3 loop is CASTRQGYEQYF. The CDR3 DNA reads as TGTGCCAGCACCCGTCAGGGCTACGAGCAGTACTTC.

This chain links TRBV19 with TRBJ2-3; 8 bases align to TRBD2. V dropped 6 bases and J dropped 1; count of bases not matched to a gene: 21. The CDR3 has 20 residues. Germline CDR1 and CDR2: LNHDA and SQIVND (reference sequence). The DNA of the CDR3 is TGTGCCAGTAGCCAATATAGAGCCACTAGCGGATTTGAGGGCACAGATACGCAGTATTTT. As protein: CASSQYRATSGFEGTDTQYF. The whole variable domain, remainder taken from reference TRBV19 and TRBJ2-3, is DGGITQSPKYLFRKEGQNVTLSCEQNLNHDAMYWYRQDPGQGLRLIYYSQIVNDFQKGDIAEGYSVSREKKESFPLTVTSAQKNPTAFYLCASSQYRATSGFEGTDTQYFGPGTRLTVL.

With respect to this clone: A read error may account for a junction end that differs from germline. The chain carries TRBV7-7 and TRBJ1-3, with a tentative D call TRBD1 (5 bases). Germline lookup yields CDR1 SSHAT and CDR2 FNYEAQ (reference sequence). The CDR3 loop spans 15 amino acids. The CDR3 loop reads CASSLGGGSGNTIYF. The DNA of the CDR3 is TGTGCTAGCAGCTTGGGGGGAGGCTCTGGAAACACCATATATTTT.

This sequence joins TRBV19 and TRBJ1-5; no clear D. The germline gives CDR1 LNHDA, CDR2 SQIVND (reference sequence). Trimming took 3 bases from V and 3 from J, leaving 9 bases between them. This CDR3 has 14 residues. The CDR3 sequence is CASSMREVNQPQHF. The CDR3 nucleotides are TGTGCCAGTAGTATGAGGGAGGTCAATCAGCCCCAGCATTTT.

This clone was seen a handful of times. This chain uses TRBV19 with TRBJ1-2; TRBD1 is a possible D gene (5 bases). The CDR3 loop spans 12 amino acids. Looked up from germline, CDR1 is LNHDA and CDR2 is SQIVND (reference sequence). The V and J ends lost 6 bases and 7 bases respectively, with 12 bases between them. The CDR3 loop reads CASRSNGGGYTF. The DNA for the CDR3 is TGTGCCAGTAGATCCAATGGGGGTGGCTACACCTTC.

This clone was seen only once. J is TRBJ2-5 and V is TRBV7-2, with D unresolved. The V end lost 1 base, the J end lost 4 bases, and 10 bases lay between the germline ends. The CDR3 runs to 14 residues. Germline CDR1 is SGHTA and CDR2 is FQGNSA. CDR3 nucleotides: TGTGCCAGCAGCTTAGACTACACGGCAGAGACCCAGTACTTC. Translating it yields CASSLDYTAETQYF.

The chain employs TRBV30 and TRBJ2-4; 9 nucleotides align to TRBD1. The CDR3 is 15 residues long. Trimming removed 4 bases from V and 2 bases from J; junction bases left unmatched: 6. CDR1 GTSNPN and CDR2 SVGIG come from the germline V gene (reference sequence). CDR3 sequence reads: CAWNPTGGSKNIQYF. DNA of the CDR3: TGTGCCTGGAATCCGACAGGGGGTTCCAAAAACATTCAGTACTTC.

The V call is TRBV21-1, the J call TRBJ1-6; the D call of TRBD1 is as the table states it, not checked on the DNA. TRBV21-1 is designated a pseudogene. The CDR3 sequence is 13 residues long. The CDR3: CASRYKSSSPLHF. CDR3 nucleotide sequence: TGTGCCAGCAGATACAAGTCAAGTTCACCCCTCCACTTT.

The rearrangement joins TRBV28 to TRBJ2-2; 10 bases agree with TRBD1. Germline-derived CDR1 and CDR2 are MDHEN and SYDVKM. This CDR3 comprises 16 residues. Trimming cost V 8 bases and J 6 bases; bases outside gene matches: 12. CDR3 in amino acids: CASHKTGTGASGELFF. CDR3 nucleotides: TGTGCCAGCCATAAAACCGGGACAGGGGCTTCCGGGGAGCTGTTTTTT.

The chain carries TRBV6-5 and TRBJ1-1; D is uncertain. Germline V gene sequence: CDR1 MNHEY, CDR2 SVGAGI. The CDR3 is 13 residues long. Trimming cost V 4 bases and J 4 bases, with 10 bases left between them. CDR3 nucleotide sequence: TGTGCCAGCAGTTCCCCCGGACGCACTGAAGCTTTCTTT. Residues: CASSSPGRTEAFF.

This sequence joins TRBV11-2 and TRBJ2-7; the match to TRBD2 covers 11 bases. From germline, CDR1 is SGHAT and CDR2 FQNNGV. This CDR3 has 18 residues. The V gene end was trimmed by 1 base and the J gene end by 6 bases; junction bases not matched to a gene: 14. CDR3 sequence: CASSLAAGLAALWAEQYF. The CDR3 DNA reads TGTGCCAGCAGCTTAGCGGCGGGACTAGCGGCCTTGTGGGCCGAGCAGTACTTC.

The rearrangement joins TRBV27 to TRBJ2-1; D gene ambiguous. V lost 2 bases, J lost 7 bases, and 9 bases lay in between. In germline, CDR1 is MNHEY, CDR2 SMNVEV (reference sequence). The CDR3 is 13 amino acids. The CDR3 is CASSLRSPNEQFF. For the CDR3, the DNA is TGTGCCAGCAGTTTACGGAGCCCAAATGAGCAGTTCTTC.

The gene calls are TRBV2 and TRBJ2-5; 10 bases align to TRBD1. CDR3 size: 15 residues. The J segment lost 11 bases and the V segment lost 8 bases, leaving 17 bases of the junction unmatched. CDR1 is SNHLY, CDR2 FYNNEI, per germline. CDR3 sequence reads: CASGGPGTGEWEQYF. The DNA for the CDR3 is TGTGCCAGCGGGGGTCCCGGGACAGGGGAGTGGGAGCAGTACTTC.

The rearrangement links TRBV7-2 to TRBJ2-5; tentative D call: TRBD2 (5 bases). The CDR3 is made up of 14 amino acids. Trimming removed 5 bases at V and 4 bases at J, with 14 bases between. In germline, CDR1 is SGHTA, CDR2 FQGNSA. This chain's CDR3 is CASSPTALAETQYF. Here the CDR3 DNA reads TGTGCCAGCAGCCCTACGGCCCTAGCAGAGACCCAGTACTTC.

The V gene is TRBV10-3, the J gene TRBJ2-5, with TRBD2 matching over 9 bases. With 2 bases clipped from V and 5 bases from J, the junction kept 9 bases outside the gene matches. The CDR3 loop spans 16 amino acids. Germline V gives CDR1 ENHRY, CDR2 SYGVKD. The CDR3 sequence: CAISEQPQSGRETQYF. The DNA of the CDR3 is TGTGCCATCAGTGAGCAACCTCAAAGCGGGAGGGAGACCCAGTACTTC.

J is TRBJ2-7 and V is TRBV5-1; 9 nucleotides align to TRBD1. Trimming cost V 4 bases and J 6 bases; bases outside gene matches: 14. Per the germline V gene, CDR1 is SGHRS and CDR2 is YFSETQ. The CDR3 is 16 amino acids. The CDR3 protein is CASSRSSGTGSGEQYF. The DNA of the CDR3 is TGCGCCAGCAGCCGGAGCTCCGGGACAGGGTCGGGCGAGCAGTACTTC.

The genes are TRBV11-2 and TRBJ2-2; the D is unclear. Per germline, CDR1 SGHAT and CDR2 FQNNGV. The CDR3 is 14 amino acids. V was pared by 1 base and J by 7 bases, with 10 bases between. The CDR3 is CASSLVTGFGELFF. CDR3 nucleotides: TGTGCCAGCAGCTTAGTCACCGGGTTCGGGGAGCTGTTTTTT.

This clone was observed a single time. This chain connects TRBV5-1 to TRBJ2-7; D not certain. Germline assignment: CDR1 SGHRS and CDR2 YFSETQ. V lost 0 bases to trimming and J lost 3 bases, with 7 bases between them. This CDR3 comprises 13 residues. As DNA, the CDR3 is TGCGCCAGCAGCTTGGAAGTCAACTACGAGCAGTACTTC. Its translation: CASSLEVNYEQYF.

This clone has more than one count but fewer than ten. The genes are TRBV19 and TRBJ2-1; 9 positions agree with TRBD2. The CDR3 runs 14 residues. J gave up 7 bases and V 3 bases, and 4 bases lay outside the gene matches. Germline loops: CDR1 LNHDA, CDR2 SQIVND (reference sequence). CDR3: CASSIWREGNEQFF. DNA for the CDR3: TGTGCCAGTAGTATTTGGCGGGAGGGGAATGAGCAGTTCTTC.

This chain joins TRBV5-5 and TRBJ1-2, with D hard to call. The CDR3 spans 11 residues. V gave up 3 bases and J gave up 8 bases, with 8 bases separating them. Germline-derived CDR1 and CDR2 are SGHKS and YYEKEE (reference sequence). CDR3 amino acids: CASSSRSGYTF. For the CDR3, the DNA is TGTGCCAGCAGCTCCCGATCGGGCTACACCTTC.

The J gene is TRBJ2-7, the V gene TRBV5-6, with D unresolved. CDR3 length: 14 residues. V was cut by 4 bases and J by 1 base, with 12 bases left in between. Germline assignment: CDR1 SGHDT and CDR2 YYEEEE. The CDR3 region has the DNA TGTGCCAGCAGCAGGACCGCTAGTTCCTACGAGCAGTACTTC. Translation: CASSRTASSYEQYF.

This clone occurred once. The genes are TRBV4-3 and TRBJ1-2; the match to TRBD1 covers 9 bases. The CDR3 contains 15 residues. V lost 3 bases to trimming and J lost 2 bases; unmatched junction nucleotides: 4. The germline gives CDR1 LGHNA, CDR2 YSLEER. This CDR3 is CASSQDRGSNYGYTF. The CDR3 bases are TGCGCCAGCAGCCAGGACAGGGGATCCAACTATGGCTACACCTTC.